This TCR beta chain was captured by sequencing in a study of control samples from healthy donors and cancer patients. This CDR3 comprises 14 residues. Germline V gives CDR1 LGHDT, CDR2 YNNKEL (reference sequence). V lost 1 base and J lost 3, with 9 bases in between. Libraries were prepared by immunoSEQ multiplex PCR; TCRdb keeps only in-frame clonotypes and omits some of them. The table lists 100,000 to 150,000 clones, more than 75% of them singletons. This clonotype was sampled from a man aged 35-49 years in good health. The chain employs TRBV3-1 (or the pseudogene TRBV3-2) and TRBJ1-1; no firm D call. What was sequenced was blood. The CDR3 spells CASSQVTGYTEAFF. Here the CDR3 DNA reads TGTGCCAGCAGCCAAGTAACGGGGTACACTGAAGCTTTCTTT.